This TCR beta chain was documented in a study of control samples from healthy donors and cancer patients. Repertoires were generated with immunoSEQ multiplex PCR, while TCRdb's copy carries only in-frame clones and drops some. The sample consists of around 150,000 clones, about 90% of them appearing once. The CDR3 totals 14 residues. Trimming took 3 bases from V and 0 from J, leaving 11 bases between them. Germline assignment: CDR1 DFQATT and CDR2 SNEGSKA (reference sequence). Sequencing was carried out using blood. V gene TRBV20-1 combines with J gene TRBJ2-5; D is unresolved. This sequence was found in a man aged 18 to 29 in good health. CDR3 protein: CSASFVHNQETQYF. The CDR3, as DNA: TGCAGTGCTAGTTTCGTTCATAACCAAGAGACCCAGTACTTC.